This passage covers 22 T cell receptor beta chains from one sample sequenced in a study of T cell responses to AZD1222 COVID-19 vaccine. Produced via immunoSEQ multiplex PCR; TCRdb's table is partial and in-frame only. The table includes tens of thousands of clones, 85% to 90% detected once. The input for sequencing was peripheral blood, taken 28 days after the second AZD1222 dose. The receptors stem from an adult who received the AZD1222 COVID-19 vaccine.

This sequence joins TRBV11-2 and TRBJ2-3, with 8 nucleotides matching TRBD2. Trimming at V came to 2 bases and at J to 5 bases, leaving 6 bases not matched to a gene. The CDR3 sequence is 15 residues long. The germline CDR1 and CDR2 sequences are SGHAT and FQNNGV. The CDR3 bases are TGTGCCAGCAGCTTACCGGGACTAGTCCTAGATACGCAGTATTTT. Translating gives CASSLPGLVLDTQYF.

CDR3: CASSSGASTNEKLFF. CDR3 nucleotide sequence: TGTGCCAGCAGCTCAGGGGCATCAACTAATGAAAAACTGTTTTTT. V usage is TRBV5-4 and J usage is TRBJ1-4; D might be TRBD1 (6 bases). The length of the CDR3 is 15 residues. The germline V gene has CDR1 SGHNT and CDR2 YYREEE (reference sequence). With 3 bases removed from V and 0 bases from J, the gap between germline ends came to 9 bases.

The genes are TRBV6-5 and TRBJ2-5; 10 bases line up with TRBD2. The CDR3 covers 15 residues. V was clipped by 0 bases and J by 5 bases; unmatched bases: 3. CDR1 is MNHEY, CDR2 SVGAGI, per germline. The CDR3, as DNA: TGTGCCAGCAGTTACTCTCCAGCGGGAGGGGAGACCCAGTACTTC. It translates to CASSYSPAGGETQYF.

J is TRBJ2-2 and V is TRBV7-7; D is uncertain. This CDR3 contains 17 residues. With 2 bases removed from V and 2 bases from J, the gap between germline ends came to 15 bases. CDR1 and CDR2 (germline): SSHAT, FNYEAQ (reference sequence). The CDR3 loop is CASSLRTPGPNTGELFF. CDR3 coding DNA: TGTGCCAGCAGCTTAAGGACCCCGGGCCCTAACACCGGGGAGCTGTTTTTT.

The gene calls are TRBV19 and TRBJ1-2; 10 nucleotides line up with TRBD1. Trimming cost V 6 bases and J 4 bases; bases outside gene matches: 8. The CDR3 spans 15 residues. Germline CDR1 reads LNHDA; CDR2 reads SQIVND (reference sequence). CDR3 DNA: TGTGCCAGTAGCCGAGGGGACAGGGGCGGCTATGGCTACACCTTC. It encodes CASSRGDRGGYGYTF.

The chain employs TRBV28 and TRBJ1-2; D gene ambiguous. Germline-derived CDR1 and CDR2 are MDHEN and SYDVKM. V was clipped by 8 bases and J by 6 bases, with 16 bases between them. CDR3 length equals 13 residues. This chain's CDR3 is CASSIGTLNGYTF. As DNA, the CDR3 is TGTGCCAGCTCCATCGGCACACTCAATGGCTACACCTTC.

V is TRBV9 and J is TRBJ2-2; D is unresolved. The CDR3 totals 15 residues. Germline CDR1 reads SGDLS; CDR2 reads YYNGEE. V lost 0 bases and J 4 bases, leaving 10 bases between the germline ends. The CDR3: CASSVALESTGELFF. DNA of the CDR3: TGTGCCAGCAGCGTAGCTCTGGAAAGCACCGGGGAGCTGTTTTTT.

The CDR3 DNA reads TGTGCCAGCACCCCAGACCCTAGGAGGAATGAGCAGTTCTTC. Translated: CASTPDPRRNEQFF. The chain links TRBV9 to TRBJ2-1; perhaps TRBD2 as D (5 bases). Germline CDR1 SGDLS, CDR2 YYNGEE. This CDR3 is 14 amino acids long. Trimming took off 6 bases at V and 7 bases at J, with 17 bases between the two ends.

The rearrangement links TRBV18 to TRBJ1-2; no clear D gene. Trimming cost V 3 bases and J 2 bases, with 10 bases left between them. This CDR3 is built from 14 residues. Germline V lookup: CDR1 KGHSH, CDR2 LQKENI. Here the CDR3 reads CASSPGGGNYGYTF. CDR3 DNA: TGTGCCAGCTCACCCGGCGGAGGGAACTATGGCTACACCTTC. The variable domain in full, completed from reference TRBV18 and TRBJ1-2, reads NAGVMQNPRHLVRRRGQEARLRCSPMKGHSHVYWYRQLPEEGLKFMVYLQKENIIDESGMPKERFSAEFPKEGPSILRIQQVVRGDSAAYFCASSPGGGNYGYTFGSGTRLTVV.

Written as DNA, the CDR3 is TGTGCCAGCAGTCCTACCACAGGGGGGGAGCTGTTTTTT. Translation: CASSPTTGGELFF. The chain uses TRBV7-3 and TRBJ2-2, with D possibly matching TRBD1 (6 bases). CDR1 and CDR2 (germline): SGHTA, FQGTGA. The CDR3 sequence is 13 residues long. V lost 6 bases and J lost 8, with 13 bases in between.

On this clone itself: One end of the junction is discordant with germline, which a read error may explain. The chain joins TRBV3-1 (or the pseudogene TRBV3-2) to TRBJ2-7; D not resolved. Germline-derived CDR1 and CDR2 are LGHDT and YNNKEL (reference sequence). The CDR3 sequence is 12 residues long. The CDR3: CASSQDEAPKMF. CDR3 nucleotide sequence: TGTGCCAGCAGCCAAGATGAGGCACCGAAAATGTTC.

CDR3 coding DNA: TGTGCCAGCAGCTTAGCGCGCCAACTGGCCGGGACCGAGCAGTACTTC. As protein: CASSLARQLAGTEQYF. J is TRBJ2-7 and V is TRBV7-2; D possibly matches TRBD1 or TRBD2 (5 bases each). Trimming left V 0 bases short and J 6 bases short, with 18 bases between. Germline V lookup: CDR1 SGHTA, CDR2 FQGNSA. The length of the CDR3 is 16 residues. Drawing the rest from reference TRBV7-2 and TRBJ2-7, the complete variable domain is GAGVSQSPSNKVTEKGKDVELRCDPISGHTALYWYRQSLGQGLEFLIYFQGNSAPDKSGLPSDRFSAERTGGSVSTLTIQRTQQEDSAVYLCASSLARQLAGTEQYFGPGTRLTVT.

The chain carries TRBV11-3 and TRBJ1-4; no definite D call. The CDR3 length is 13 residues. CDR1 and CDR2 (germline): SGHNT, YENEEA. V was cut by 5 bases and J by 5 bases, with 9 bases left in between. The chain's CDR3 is CASSPVGNEKLFF. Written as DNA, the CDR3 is TGTGCCAGCAGCCCCGTGGGGAATGAAAAACTGTTTTTT.

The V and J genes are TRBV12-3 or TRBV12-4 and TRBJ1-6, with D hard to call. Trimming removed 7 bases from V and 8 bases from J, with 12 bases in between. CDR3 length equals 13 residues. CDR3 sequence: CASNSHLDSPLHF. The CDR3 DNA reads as TGTGCCAGCAATTCTCACTTGGATTCACCCCTCCACTTT.

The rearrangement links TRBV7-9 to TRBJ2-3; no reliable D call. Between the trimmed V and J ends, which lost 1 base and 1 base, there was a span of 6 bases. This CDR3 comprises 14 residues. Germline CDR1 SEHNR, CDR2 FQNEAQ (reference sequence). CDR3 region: CASSLGAGTDTQYF. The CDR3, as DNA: TGTGCCAGCAGCTTAGGTGCAGGCACAGATACGCAGTATTTT. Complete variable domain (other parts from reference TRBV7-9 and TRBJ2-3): DTGVSQNPRHKITKRGQNVTFRCDPISEHNRLYWYRQTLGQGPEFLTYFQNEAQLEKSRLLSDRFSAERPKGSFSTLEIQRTEQGDSAMYLCASSLGAGTDTQYFGPGTRLTVL.

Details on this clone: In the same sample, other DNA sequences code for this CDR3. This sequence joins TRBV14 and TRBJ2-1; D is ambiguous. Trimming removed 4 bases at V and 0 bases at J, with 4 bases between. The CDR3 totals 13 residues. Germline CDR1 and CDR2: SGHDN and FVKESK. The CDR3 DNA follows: TGTGCCAGCAGCCTTGGCTCCTACAATGAGCAGTTCTTC. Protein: CASSLGSYNEQFF.

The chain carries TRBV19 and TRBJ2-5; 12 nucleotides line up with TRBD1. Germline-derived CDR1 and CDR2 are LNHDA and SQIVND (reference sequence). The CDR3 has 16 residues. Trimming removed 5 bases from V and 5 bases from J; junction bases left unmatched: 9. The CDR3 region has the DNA TGTGCCAGTAGTCTCGGGACAGGGGGCGTCAGGGAGACCCAGTACTTC. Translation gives CASSLGTGGVRETQYF.

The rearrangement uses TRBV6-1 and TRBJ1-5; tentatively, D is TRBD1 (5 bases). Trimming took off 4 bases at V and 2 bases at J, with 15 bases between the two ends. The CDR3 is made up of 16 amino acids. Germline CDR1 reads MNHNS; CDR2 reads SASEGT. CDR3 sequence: CASSGEAGDGNQPQHF. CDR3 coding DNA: TGTGCCAGCAGTGGGGAAGCCGGGGACGGCAATCAGCCCCAGCATTTT.

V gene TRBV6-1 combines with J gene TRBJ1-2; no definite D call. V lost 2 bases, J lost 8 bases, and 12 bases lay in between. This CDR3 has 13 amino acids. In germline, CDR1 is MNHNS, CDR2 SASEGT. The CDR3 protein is CASSEQPTGGYTF. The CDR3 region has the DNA TGTGCCAGCAGTGAACAACCCACGGGGGGCTACACCTTC.

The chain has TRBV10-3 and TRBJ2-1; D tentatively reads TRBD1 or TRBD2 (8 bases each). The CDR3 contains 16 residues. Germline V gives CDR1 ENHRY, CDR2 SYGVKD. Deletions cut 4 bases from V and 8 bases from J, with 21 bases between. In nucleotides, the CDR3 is TGTGCCATCAGTGCTCGGGAGGGTGACAGGGGAGATGAGCAGTTCTTC. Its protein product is CAISAREGDRGDEQFF.

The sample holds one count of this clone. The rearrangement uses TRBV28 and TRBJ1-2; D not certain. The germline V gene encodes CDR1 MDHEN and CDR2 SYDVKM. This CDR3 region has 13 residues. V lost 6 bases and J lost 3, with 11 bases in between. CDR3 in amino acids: CASSYTTDYGYTF. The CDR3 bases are TGTGCCAGCAGCTACACCACGGACTATGGCTACACCTTC.

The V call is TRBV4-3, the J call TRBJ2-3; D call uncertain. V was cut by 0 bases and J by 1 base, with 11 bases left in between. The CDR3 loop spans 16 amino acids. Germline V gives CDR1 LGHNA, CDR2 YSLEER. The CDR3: CASSQDYETRTDTQYF. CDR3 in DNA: TGCGCCAGCAGCCAAGATTACGAGACCCGCACAGATACGCAGTATTTT.